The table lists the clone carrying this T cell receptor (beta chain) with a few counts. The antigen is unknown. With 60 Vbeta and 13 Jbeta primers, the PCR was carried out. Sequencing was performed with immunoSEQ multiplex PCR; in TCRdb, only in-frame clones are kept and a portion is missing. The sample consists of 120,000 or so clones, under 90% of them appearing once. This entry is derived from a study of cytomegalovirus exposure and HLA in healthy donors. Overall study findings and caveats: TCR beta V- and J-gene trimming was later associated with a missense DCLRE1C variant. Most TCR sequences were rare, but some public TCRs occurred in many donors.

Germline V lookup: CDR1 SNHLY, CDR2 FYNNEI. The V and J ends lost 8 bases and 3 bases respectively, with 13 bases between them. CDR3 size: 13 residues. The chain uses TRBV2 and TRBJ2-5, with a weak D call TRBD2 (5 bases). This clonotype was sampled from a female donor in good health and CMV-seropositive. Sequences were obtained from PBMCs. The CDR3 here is CASLADIEETQYF. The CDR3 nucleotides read TGTGCCAGCCTAGCAGACATAGAAGAGACCCAGTACTTC.